The 18 T cell receptor beta chains given below trace back to one sample, sequenced in a study of T-cell reconstitution after alpha-beta-depleted transplantation in children (dated by TCRdb to 2016 to 2018). Library preparation used PCR. The data were produced on an Illumina HiSeq 2500. Molecular barcoding was employed in the preparation of TCR libraries, with unique molecular identifiers being used to normalize TCRbeta repertoire quantification. TCRdb applied fastp at Q25 and MiXCR to the public reads, then kept only in-frame beta chains. Each record represents a unique CDR3 protein, reported with the most common genes and DNA among its rows. Recorded for this sample are under 450,000 distinct CDR3 sequences; around 16% of them occurred a single time. Clones ranked in the top ten supply 29% of the sample. The treatment or condition tag for this specimen amounts to: allogeneic hematopoietic cell transplantation with graft depleted of TCRalphabeta T cells and CD19 B cells.

Sequencing used PBMCs, mostly from graft donor cells, obtained 360 days after TCRalphabeta/CD19-depleted stem cell transplant. The receptors here all came from a boy less than two years old who had a stem cell transplant for Wiskott-Aldrich syndrome, so the T cells may come from the graft donor.

This clonotype came up a few times. This chain links TRBV5-5 with TRBJ2-7; D ambiguous. CDR1 is SGHKS, CDR2 YYEKEE, per germline (reference sequence). The CDR3 sequence is 16 residues long. V lost 1 base and J 2 bases, leaving 16 bases between the germline ends. CDR3 nucleotide sequence: TGTGCCAGCAGCTTGAATCCTGCCTCTCTGGCCTACGAGCAGTACTTC. Its translation: CASSLNPASLAYEQYF.

This clonotype was seen a handful of times. This chain uses TRBV4-1 with TRBJ1-2, with D possibly TRBD1 on 6 matching bases. The CDR3 covers 18 residues. The ends were cut back, 0 bases at V and 4 bases at J, with 21 bases in the middle. CDR1 is MGHRA and CDR2 is YSYEKL in the germline V gene. CDR3 DNA sequence: TGCGCCAGCAGCCAAGACCCCTCCCGTCCATCGACAGGCTATGGCTACACCTTC. It codes for CASSQDPSRPSTGYGYTF.

This clonotype was found many times. The CDR3 sequence: CASSLWDGGGELFF. The CDR3 DNA is TGTGCCAGCAGCTTGTGGGACGGCGGCGGGGAGCTGTTTTTT. The chain has TRBV5-5 and TRBJ2-2; either TRBD1 or TRBD2 may fit D (5 bases each). The V and J ends lost 1 base and 7 bases respectively, with 11 bases between them. Per the germline V gene, CDR1 is SGHKS and CDR2 is YYEKEE (reference sequence). The CDR3 extends over 14 amino acids.

This sequence joins TRBV5-1 and TRBJ2-3, with 8 bases identical to TRBD2. V dropped 0 bases and J dropped 2; count of bases not matched to a gene: 5. The CDR3 runs to 16 residues. Germline CDR1 and CDR2: SGHRS and YFSETQ. DNA for the CDR3: TGCGCCAGCAGCTTGGAGGGACTAGGGAACACAGATACGCAGTATTTT. It translates to CASSLEGLGNTDTQYF.

The rearrangement joins TRBV6-1 to TRBJ1-5, with TRBD1 matching 8 bases. From germline, CDR1 is MNHNS and CDR2 SASEGT. The CDR3 length is 15 residues. The V and J ends lost 6 bases and 7 bases, in that order; junction bases with no gene match: 11. The DNA for the CDR3 is TGTGCCAGCAGGAGCACAGGGGGACTGGGGCAGCCCCAGCATTTT. This encodes CASRSTGGLGQPQHF.

The V and J genes are TRBV7-2 and TRBJ2-7, with no clear D. Trimming shortened V by 4 bases and J by 3 bases, and 7 bases separated the two germline ends. The CDR3 has 12 residues. Germline assignment: CDR1 SGHTA and CDR2 FQGNSA. CDR3 sequence reads: CASSSPFYEQYF. The CDR3, as DNA: TGTGCCAGCAGCTCCCCCTTCTACGAGCAGTACTTC.

The sample holds many counts of this clonotype. V and J are TRBV5-1 and TRBJ2-7; the D is unclear. The germline CDR1 and CDR2 sequences are SGHRS and YFSETQ. This CDR3 is built from 16 residues. Trimming shortened V by 4 bases and J by 1 base, and 18 bases separated the two germline ends. The CDR3 spells CASSRDPRLSSYEQYF. CDR3 in DNA: TGCGCCAGCAGCCGAGATCCGCGACTTTCTTCCTACGAGCAGTACTTC.

The chain recombines TRBV5-1 with TRBJ2-2; D remains ambiguous. V lost 0 bases and J 1 base, leaving 10 bases between the germline ends. Per germline, CDR1 SGHRS and CDR2 YFSETQ. This CDR3 contains 16 residues. This CDR3 is CASSLEARKNTGELFF. The CDR3 DNA follows: TGCGCCAGCAGCTTGGAGGCTAGGAAGAACACCGGGGAGCTGTTTTTT.

V is TRBV7-9 and J is TRBJ1-2; 10 bases map to TRBD1. V was clipped by 4 bases and J by 5 bases; unmatched bases: 4. This CDR3 is 14 amino acids long. Germline V gene data show CDR1 as SEHNR and CDR2 as FQNEAQ (reference sequence). In DNA, the CDR3 is TGTGCCAGCAGCTGGACAGGGGGAGGGTATGGCTACACCTTC. This gives the protein CASSWTGGGYGYTF.

There are a few counts of this clonotype. This chain connects TRBV7-9 to TRBJ2-7; 7 positions agree with TRBD2. Germline V lookup: CDR1 SEHNR, CDR2 FQNEAQ (reference sequence). After removal of 5 bases from V and 5 bases from J, the junction contained 15 bases not matched to a gene. The CDR3 has 16 residues. CDR3 in amino acids: CASSPRWEGKTDEQYF. The CDR3 nucleotides read TGTGCCAGCAGCCCCCGTTGGGAGGGGAAGACGGACGAGCAGTACTTC.

The chain couples TRBV25-1 to TRBJ2-7; D remains ambiguous. Looked up from germline, CDR1 is MGHDK and CDR2 is SYGVNS. The CDR3 runs 15 residues. V shed 3 bases and J shed 2 bases, with 14 bases lying between them. The CDR3 nucleotides are TGTGCCAGCAGTGATTCCAAACGGATAGCCTACGAGCAGTACTTC. Translating gives CASSDSKRIAYEQYF.

This chain connects TRBV4-2 to TRBJ2-3, with D uncertain. Germline V gene data show CDR1 as LGHNA and CDR2 as YNFKEQ. The CDR3 spans 15 residues. V lost 1 base to trimming and J lost 0 bases, with 8 bases between them. The CDR3 loop reads CASSQVTASTDTQYF. The CDR3 bases are TGTGCCAGCAGCCAAGTAACCGCTAGCACAGATACGCAGTATTTT.

Many counts were recorded for this clonotype. This sequence joins TRBV20-1 and TRBJ2-1, with D unresolved. This CDR3 has 13 amino acids. Per the germline V gene, CDR1 is DFQATT and CDR2 is SNEGSKA (reference sequence). Trimming removed 7 bases from V and 0 bases from J, with 10 bases in between. The CDR3 bases are TGCAGTGTTAACCGTTTCTCCTACAATGAGCAGTTCTTC. This gives the protein CSVNRFSYNEQFF.

This clonotype was observed many times. The chain uses TRBV20-1 and TRBJ2-1; 10 bases align to TRBD2. The CDR3 is 14 residues long. V shed 4 bases, J shed 8 bases, and the junction held 8 bases outside the gene matches. The V gene's germline CDR1 is DFQATT and CDR2 SNEGSKA (reference sequence). CDR3 coding DNA: TGCAGTGCTAAGGTTAGCGGGAGGTCGGATGAGCAGTTCTTC. Residues: CSAKVSGRSDEQFF.

This chain uses TRBV27 with TRBJ2-5; 8 nucleotides match TRBD1. Germline V lookup: CDR1 MNHEY, CDR2 SMNVEV (reference sequence). V shed 3 bases, J shed 1 base, and the junction held 4 bases outside the gene matches. The CDR3 is 15 amino acids. The CDR3 here is CASSFSDRAQETQYF. The DNA for the CDR3 is TGTGCCAGCAGTTTTTCGGACAGGGCCCAAGAGACCCAGTACTTC.

J is TRBJ2-5 and V is TRBV2; 10 nucleotides line up with TRBD2. The V gene end was trimmed by 7 bases and the J gene end by 1 base; junction bases not matched to a gene: 12. The CDR3 runs 17 residues. CDR1 and CDR2 (germline): SNHLY, FYNNEI. CDR3 region: CASNDFYSGGLQETQYF. CDR3 DNA: TGTGCCAGCAACGATTTCTATAGCGGGGGGCTCCAAGAGACCCAGTACTTC. The complete variable domain, with remaining parts taken from reference TRBV2 and TRBJ2-5, reads EPEVTQTPSHQVTQMGQEVILRCVPISNHLYFYWYRQILGQKVEFLVSFYNNEISEKSEIFDDQFSVERPDGSNFTLKIRSTKLEDSAMYFCASNDFYSGGLQETQYFGPGTRLLVL.

J is TRBJ2-4 and V is TRBV12-3 or TRBV12-4, with 7 bases fitting TRBD2. This CDR3 has 18 residues. With V trimmed by 5 bases and J by 5 bases, 18 bases remained unmatched. The CDR3 region has the DNA TGTGCCAGCAGTAACCCGAAGGGCGCGGGAGATGTACAAAACATTCAGTACTTC. Protein: CASSNPKGAGDVQNIQYF.

The chain links TRBV5-1 to TRBJ2-5; unclear D gene. CDR1 is SGHRS and CDR2 is YFSETQ in the germline V gene. The V end lost 3 bases, the J end lost 4 bases, and 25 bases lay between the germline ends. The CDR3 is 18 amino acids. DNA for the CDR3: TGCGCCAGCAGCTCCTTAGGCGACTTCAGACATAATCCAGAGACCCAGTACTTC. Amino acid sequence: CASSSLGDFRHNPETQYF.